A single sample gave rise to the 15 T cell receptor beta chains below, sequenced in a study of blood T cell repertoires in COVID-19. Here immunoSEQ multiplex PCR was the method, and the copy in TCRdb shows in-frame clones only, minus some. The repertoire holds 380,000 or so clones, with around 92% as singletons. Sequencing was done on a sample of peripheral blood. The source is a middle-aged man with acute or convalescent COVID-19.

The gene calls are TRBV5-1 and TRBJ1-1; 7 positions match TRBD1. Germline assignment: CDR1 SGHRS and CDR2 YFSETQ. The V gene end was trimmed by 3 bases and the J gene end by 1 base; junction bases not matched to a gene: 3. The CDR3 has 14 residues. CDR3 DNA sequence: TGCGCCAGCAGCTCGGGACAGAAGAACACTGAAGCTTTCTTT. It specifies CASSSGQKNTEAFF.

This clone came up a few times. The gene calls are TRBV7-9 and TRBJ2-7; TRBD2 matches 9 bases. V was clipped by 1 base and J by 3 bases; unmatched bases: 7. The CDR3 is 16 amino acids. CDR1 is SEHNR and CDR2 is FQNEAQ in the germline V gene (reference sequence). Here the CDR3 DNA reads TGTGCCAGCAGCTTAGGGTACGGACTAGCGAGCTACGAGCAGTACTTC. Its protein is CASSLGYGLASYEQYF.

CDR3 sequence reads: CASSLKRQGSGNTIYF. DNA of the CDR3: TGTGCCAGCAGCTTAAAGAGACAGGGAAGTGGAAACACCATATATTTT. The chain carries TRBV11-2 and TRBJ1-3, with TRBD1 matching 7 bases. This CDR3 region has 16 residues. V dropped 2 bases and J dropped 3; count of bases not matched to a gene: 7. Per the germline V gene, CDR1 is SGHAT and CDR2 is FQNNGV.

The V gene is TRBV11-1, the J gene TRBJ2-3, with 7 bases identical to TRBD2. CDR1 is SGHAT, CDR2 FQDESV, per germline (reference sequence). After removal of 1 base from V and 5 bases from J, the junction contained 6 bases not matched to a gene. The CDR3 has 15 residues. The CDR3 protein is CASSLEAGVIDTQYF. As DNA, the CDR3 is TGTGCCAGCAGCTTAGAGGCGGGAGTAATAGATACGCAGTATTTT.

This rearrangement joins TRBV5-6 to TRBJ2-1; D remains ambiguous. There are 15 residues in the CDR3. CDR1 and CDR2 (germline): SGHDT, YYEEEE. V was clipped by 4 bases and J by 0 bases, with 11 bases between them. As DNA, the CDR3 is TGTGCCAGCAGCGATACCCCGAGCTCCTACAATGAGCAGTTCTTC. Its protein product is CASSDTPSSYNEQFF.

Here the CDR3 reads CASSLGTGNPDYGYTF. As DNA, the CDR3 is TGTGCCAGCAGCTTAGGGACAGGGAACCCCGACTATGGCTACACCTTC. The V and J genes are TRBV7-9 and TRBJ1-2; 8 positions match TRBD1. This CDR3 is 16 amino acids long. The V segment lost 1 base and the J segment 3 bases; nucleotides outside the gene matches: 7. Germline CDR1 SEHNR, CDR2 FQNEAQ (reference sequence).

This clone was detected only once. The chain recombines TRBV6-5 with TRBJ1-3, with D possibly matching TRBD1 (6 bases). Trimming cost V 2 bases and J 0 bases, with 8 bases left between them. Germline values: CDR1 MNHEY, CDR2 SVGAGI. The CDR3 runs 15 residues. The CDR3 here is CASSYQGLSGNTIYF. CDR3 DNA sequence: TGTGCCAGCAGTTACCAGGGGCTCTCTGGAAACACCATATATTTT.

V and J are TRBV27 and TRBJ1-5, with D unclear. Trimming shortened V by 2 bases and J by 4 bases, and 6 bases separated the two germline ends. The CDR3 has 13 residues. Germline CDR1 and CDR2: MNHEY and SMNVEV (reference sequence). The CDR3 loop reads CASSLIGNQPQHF. The CDR3 nucleotides read TGTGCCAGCAGTTTAATCGGGAATCAGCCCCAGCATTTT.

This chain joins TRBV7-9 and TRBJ1-2, with D possibly being TRBD1 (5 bases). V was pared by 2 bases and J by 5 bases, with 9 bases between. CDR1 SEHNR and CDR2 FQNEAQ come from the germline V gene (reference sequence). CDR3 length: 13 residues. The CDR3 reads CASSLQGRYGYTF. Here the CDR3 DNA reads TGTGCCAGCAGCTTACAGGGTCGGTATGGCTACACCTTC. The full variable domain, its missing parts supplied by reference TRBV7-9 and TRBJ1-2, is DTGVSQNPRHKITKRGQNVTFRCDPISEHNRLYWYRQTLGQGPEFLTYFQNEAQLEKSRLLSDRFSAERPKGSFSTLEIQRTEQGDSAMYLCASSLQGRYGYTFGSGTRLTVV.

This clone was recorded once. This sequence joins TRBV15 and TRBJ2-7; 13 bases are shared with TRBD2. The V gene's germline CDR1 is LNHNV and CDR2 YYDKDF (reference sequence). The ends lost 1 base at V and 2 bases at J; junction bases unmatched: 5. This CDR3 region has 17 residues. CDR3 DNA sequence: TGTGCCACCAGCAGAGTTCCCGGGACTAGCGGGACCTACGAGCAGTACTTC. This gives the protein CATSRVPGTSGTYEQYF. Drawing the rest from reference TRBV15 and TRBJ2-7, the complete variable domain is DAMVIQNPRYQVTQFGKPVTLSCSQTLNHNVMYWYQQKSSQAPKLLFHYYDKDFNNEADTPDNFQSRRPNTSFCFLDIRSPGLGDTAMYLCATSRVPGTSGTYEQYFGPGTRLTVT.

V usage is TRBV6-2 or TRBV6-3 and J usage is TRBJ2-2, with D unresolved. The CDR3 extends over 13 amino acids. Deletions cut 4 bases from V and 6 bases from J, with 9 bases between. Germline CDR1 reads MNHEY; CDR2 reads SVGEGT. CDR3 bases: TGTGCCAGCAGTTCACTGGTCTCCGGGGAGCTGTTTTTT. Translated, it gives CASSSLVSGELFF.

This chain connects TRBV5-5 to TRBJ1-3, with D possibly being TRBD1 (6 bases). CDR3 size: 14 residues. From germline, CDR1 is SGHKS and CDR2 YYEKEE (reference sequence). V shed 7 bases and J shed 2 bases, with 13 bases lying between them. CDR3: CASGLGGAGNTIYF. The CDR3, as DNA: TGTGCCAGCGGCCTAGGGGGTGCTGGAAACACCATATATTTT.

This chain links TRBV7-2 with TRBJ1-1; no reliable D call. CDR3 length: 17 residues. Germline CDR1 is SGHTA and CDR2 is FQGNSA. Trimming removed 5 bases at V and 0 bases at J, with 19 bases between. DNA for the CDR3: TGTGCCAGCAGCCCACAGTCGTTCAGGATGATGAACACTGAAGCTTTCTTT. Its protein product is CASSPQSFRMMNTEAFF.

To note about this clone: The sample has other DNA sequences that encode this CDR3 too. The J gene is TRBJ1-1, the V gene TRBV9; the D is unclear. Between the trimmed V and J ends, which lost 0 bases and 5 bases, there was a span of 8 bases. The CDR3 length is 13 residues. Per germline, CDR1 SGDLS and CDR2 YYNGEE. The CDR3: CASSVDPGTEAFF. The DNA for the CDR3 is TGTGCCAGCAGCGTAGATCCGGGGACTGAAGCTTTCTTT. Together with reference TRBV9 and TRBJ1-1, the CDR3 gives the full variable domain: DSGVTQTPKHLITATGQRVTLRCSPRSGDLSVYWYQQSLDQGLQFLIQYYNGEERAKGNILERFSAQQFPDLHSELNLSSLELGDSALYFCASSVDPGTEAFFGQGTRLTVV.

The chain combines TRBV4-2 with TRBJ2-2, with D hard to call. Deletions cut 1 base from V and 8 bases from J, with 8 bases between. The CDR3 sequence is 13 residues long. CDR1 and CDR2 from the germline V gene are LGHNA and YNFKEQ. CDR3 DNA: TGTGCCAGCAGCCAAGGGTTCGCGGGGGAGCTGTTTTTT. The encoded protein is CASSQGFAGELFF.